This T cell receptor (beta chain) was captured by sequencing in a study of cytomegalovirus exposure and HLA in healthy donors. Notes on the study in general: Relative to the approximately 700-donor mean, N-insertions were reportedly fewer in an Asian-associated ancestry cluster in a later analysis. Analysis was performed later, and it showed HLA-associated TCR beta chains to be more clonally expanded than equally common others.

The CDR3 consists of 15 residues. The PCR was carried out with 60 Vbeta primers and 13 Jbeta primers. Repertoires were generated with immunoSEQ multiplex PCR, while TCRdb's copy carries only in-frame clones and drops some. The sample lists 150,000 to 200,000 clones; 60% to 80% were seen once. About this clone: Its cognate antigen is unknown.

V and J are TRBV21-1 and TRBJ2-7; the DNA was not used to check the table's D call, TRBD2. TRBV21-1 represents a pseudogene. Specimen: PBMCs. The sequence derives from a man aged 35 to 55 in good health and CMV-seronegative. CDR3: CASSAASGGTYEQYF. The CDR3 DNA reads as TGTGCCAGCAGCGCGGCTAGCGGGGGGACCTACGAGCAGTACTTC.